The source of this TCR beta chain is a study of cytomegalovirus exposure and HLA in healthy donors. Study findings and constraints: Among the CMV-associated chains, a few were confirmed in vitro as specific for CMV antigens. The classifier reportedly diagnosed cytomegalovirus status with high specificity and sensitivity. Researchers counted roughly 150 TCR beta chains as cytomegalovirus-associated.

The donors were in the roughly 110-subject validation cohort, distinct from the roughly 600-subject first cohort. A word on this clone: The antigen remains unidentified.

The CDR3 contains 14 residues. With 0 bases removed from V and 1 base from J, the gap between germline ends came to 7 bases. The germline gives CDR1 SGDLS, CDR2 YYNGEE. Clones were read by immunoSEQ multiplex PCR, and TCRdb kept only the in-frame ones, dropping some. The table shows under 200,000 clones, with approximately 86% occurring only once. The chain joins TRBV9 to TRBJ2-5; D is unresolved. This TCR was sampled from a woman between 18 and 29 years old in good health and CMV-seronegative. The sequencing input was PBMCs. CDR3 protein: CASSVEVAQETQYF. The CDR3 DNA is TGTGCCAGCAGCGTAGAAGTGGCCCAAGAGACCCAGTACTTC.